Presented here are 31 T cell receptor beta chains from one specimen sequenced in a study of PD-1 blockade in classical Hodgkin lymphoma (TCRdb year 2020). Library preparation was by the immunoSEQ multiplex PCR assay. Drawn from immuneACCESS, this table holds only the in-frame rearrangements with V and J called that TCRdb kept. Clones are partly lost; checked studies trace under half to an unresolved V gene and leave the rest unexplained. Present in this sample are some 100,000 clones, approximately 92% of which were seen just once. Of the sample, about 2.8% is held by the ten largest clones. What this sample's time point label stands for: cycle 1 day 1 (C1D1), immediately before nivolumab initiation. Every trial patient had relapsed after autologous stem cell transplantation, and cohorts A, B and C differed in prior brentuximab vedotin exposure. Sequenced material: peripheral blood mononuclear cells (PBMCs), taken at baseline. These receptors were taken from a human donor with classical Hodgkin lymphoma.

The chain has TRBV19 and TRBJ2-7; no reliable D call. The CDR3 runs 15 residues. V shed 6 bases and J shed 3 bases, with 18 bases lying between them. Per germline, CDR1 LNHDA and CDR2 SQIVND (reference sequence). CDR3 amino acids: CASRPVGGPLYEQYF. The CDR3 coding sequence is TGTGCCAGTAGACCTGTAGGCGGCCCCCTCTACGAGCAGTACTTC.

The chain recombines TRBV7-2 with TRBJ2-6; the match to TRBD2 covers 9 bases. The CDR3 has 18 residues. Trimming took 1 base from V and 4 from J; bases not matched to a gene: 8. The germline CDR1 and CDR2 sequences are SGHTA and FQGNSA. The DNA for the CDR3 is TGTGCCAGCAGCTTAGGAGGCGGGAGGGCCGAAGGGGCCAACGTCCTGACTTTC. Translation gives CASSLGGGRAEGANVLTF.

V is TRBV30 and J is TRBJ2-1; D unclear. The CDR3 totals 13 residues. CDR1 and CDR2 (germline): GTSNPN, SVGIG (reference sequence). V lost 6 bases and J lost 5, with 14 bases in between. CDR3 bases: TGTGCCTGTGAGCGAATTGCGAACAATGAGCAGTTCTTC. Its translation is CACERIANNEQFF.

V gene TRBV4-1 combines with J gene TRBJ2-3; D perhaps matches TRBD2 (5 bases). With 0 bases removed from V and 0 bases from J, the gap between germline ends came to 19 bases. This CDR3 spans 19 amino acids. Germline CDR1 MGHRA, CDR2 YSYEKL. CDR3 region: CASSQDGLARQPSTDTQYF. The CDR3 region has the DNA TGCGCCAGCAGCCAAGATGGGTTAGCGAGACAACCTAGCACAGATACGCAGTATTTT.

The chain joins TRBV10-3 to TRBJ2-1; D gene unclear. Between the trimmed V and J ends, which lost 8 bases and 5 bases, there was a span of 13 bases. Per germline, CDR1 ENHRY and CDR2 SYGVKD. The CDR3 runs 13 residues. CDR3 region: CAIGIDGDNEQFF. CDR3 coding DNA: TGTGCCATCGGAATTGACGGAGACAATGAGCAGTTCTTC.

The chain uses TRBV10-3 and TRBJ1-2, with 10 positions matching TRBD1. Germline V gene lookup returns CDR1 ENHRY and CDR2 SYGVKD. The CDR3 runs 16 residues. The ends lost 5 bases at V and 4 bases at J; junction bases unmatched: 10. The chain's CDR3 is CAISLTDGTGAYGYTF. As DNA, the CDR3 is TGTGCCATCAGTTTGACCGACGGGACAGGGGCCTATGGCTACACCTTC.

The chain uses TRBV30 and TRBJ1-1; TRBD1 matches at 8 bases. The CDR3 runs 14 residues. V lost 0 bases and J lost 4; bases outside the gene matches: 4. Germline lookup yields CDR1 GTSNPN and CDR2 SVGIG (reference sequence). This chain's CDR3 is CAWSVLTGATEAFF. The CDR3 DNA follows: TGTGCCTGGAGTGTACTGACAGGGGCCACTGAAGCTTTCTTT.

The V and J genes are TRBV4-1 and TRBJ2-6; maybe TRBD2 (6 bases). The germline V gene has CDR1 MGHRA and CDR2 YSYEKL. V was cut by 4 bases and J by 0 bases, with 19 bases left in between. The CDR3 has 19 residues. DNA of the CDR3: TGCGCCAGCAGCCGCCCCCGGGAGACAGCCTACTCTGGGGCCAACGTCCTGACTTTC. It specifies CASSRPRETAYSGANVLTF.

The gene calls are TRBV5-1 and TRBJ2-2; 9 bases align to TRBD2. Germline loops: CDR1 SGHRS, CDR2 YFSETQ. The length of the CDR3 is 16 residues. After removal of 4 bases from V and 1 base from J, the junction contained 5 bases not matched to a gene. Here the CDR3 DNA reads TGCGCCAGCAGCCAAGCTAGCGGGAAGAACACCGGGGAGCTGTTTTTT. It yields the protein CASSQASGKNTGELFF.

The V gene is TRBV14, the J gene TRBJ2-1, with a tentative D call TRBD2 (6 bases). The V gene lost 2 bases and the J gene lost 4 bases, with 21 bases spanning the gap. The V gene's germline CDR1 is SGHDN and CDR2 FVKESK. The length of the CDR3 is 18 residues. The CDR3, as DNA: TGTGCCAGCAGCCAAAGCTGGCGGGGATCTAGCGCATACAATGAGCAGTTCTTC. As protein: CASSQSWRGSSAYNEQFF. Full variable domain (remainder filled in from reference TRBV14 and TRBJ2-1): EAGVTQFPSHSVIEKGQTVTLRCDPISGHDNLYWYRRVMGKEIKFLLHFVKESKQDESGMPNNRFLAERTGGTYSTLKVQPAELEDSGVYFCASSQSWRGSSAYNEQFFGPGTRLTVL.

The chain combines TRBV9 with TRBJ2-2; 11 positions match TRBD2. The CDR3 sequence is 16 residues long. Losses at the gene ends were 4 bases for V and 5 bases for J; bases not matched to a gene: 7. The germline gives CDR1 SGDLS, CDR2 YYNGEE. In DNA, the CDR3 is TGTGCCAGCAGCCCCCTAGCGGGAGGCGGTACCGGGGAGCTGTTTTTT. It yields the protein CASSPLAGGGTGELFF.

This chain uses TRBV5-1 with TRBJ2-5; no definite D call. V lost 2 bases to trimming and J lost 2 bases, with 16 bases between them. The V gene's germline CDR1 is SGHRS and CDR2 YFSETQ. The length of the CDR3 is 16 residues. In DNA form, the CDR3 reads TGCGCCAGCAGCTTAAGCAAACCCGTTCCTCAAGAGACCCAGTACTTC. Its translation: CASSLSKPVPQETQYF.

The genes are TRBV18 and TRBJ1-4; D is uncertain. Germline V lookup: CDR1 KGHSH, CDR2 LQKENI. V shed 0 bases and J shed 2 bases, with 4 bases lying between them. The CDR3 loop spans 14 amino acids. CDR3 loop: CASSPPGTNEKLFF. In nucleotides, the CDR3 is TGTGCCAGCTCACCACCAGGGACTAATGAAAAACTGTTTTTT.

The chain links TRBV9 to TRBJ2-7, with 8 bases matching TRBD2. There are 14 residues in the CDR3. CDR1 is SGDLS, CDR2 YYNGEE, per germline. Trimming at V came to 3 bases and at J to 3 bases, leaving 5 bases not matched to a gene. The DNA for the CDR3 is TGTGCCAGCAGCGATACTAGCGGCGGCTACGAGCAGTACTTC. It codes for CASSDTSGGYEQYF.

The rearrangement links TRBV18 to TRBJ2-5; D gene unclear. The CDR3 runs 13 residues. With 1 base removed from V and 2 bases from J, the gap between germline ends came to 5 bases. The germline V gene has CDR1 KGHSH and CDR2 LQKENI. The CDR3 DNA sequence: TGTGCCAGCTCACCACTGGGGCAAGAGACCCAGTACTTC. This encodes CASSPLGQETQYF.

The V call is TRBV29-1, the J call TRBJ1-5; 7 nucleotides line up with TRBD1. Germline values: CDR1 SQVTM, CDR2 ANQGSEA. The CDR3 contains 14 residues. With V trimmed by 5 bases and J by 1 base, 5 bases remained unmatched. CDR3 sequence: CSVSTGRSNQPQHF. The CDR3 DNA reads as TGCAGCGTTTCGACAGGGCGAAGCAATCAGCCCCAGCATTTT.

This clone occurred once. The chain has TRBV7-9 and TRBJ1-2, with unresolved D. The V gene's germline CDR1 is SEHNR and CDR2 FQNEAQ (reference sequence). V lost 6 bases and J lost 6, with 17 bases in between. CDR3 length: 14 amino acids. The CDR3 DNA sequence: TGTGCCAGCAGACCCACGTCGAAAGATCATGGCTACACCTTC. This gives the protein CASRPTSKDHGYTF.

The chain joins TRBV5-1 to TRBJ1-1, with a possible D match to TRBD1 (5 bases). Per germline, CDR1 SGHRS and CDR2 YFSETQ. The CDR3 consists of 14 residues. V lost 0 bases and J lost 3, with 9 bases in between. The CDR3 here is CASSLVLGDTEAFF. In nucleotides, the CDR3 is TGCGCCAGCAGCTTGGTCCTAGGGGACACTGAAGCTTTCTTT.

This chain uses TRBV28 with TRBJ1-4; D gene uncertain. The CDR3 spans 13 residues. Trimming took 5 bases from V and 8 from J, leaving 12 bases between them. The germline gives CDR1 MDHEN, CDR2 SYDVKM. CDR3 nucleotides: TGTGCCAGCAGTCTCCCCCTAAGGGAAAAACTGTTTTTT. Translation gives CASSLPLREKLFF.

The J gene is TRBJ2-3, the V gene TRBV7-6; D is undetermined. The CDR3 spans 16 residues. Germline lookup yields CDR1 SGHVS and CDR2 FNYEAQ. Trimming stripped 3 bases from V and 2 bases from J, with 15 bases between. CDR3 region: CASSLVAVGFTDTQYF. CDR3 nucleotides: TGTGCCAGCAGCTTGGTGGCGGTAGGCTTCACAGATACGCAGTATTTT. The full variable domain, completed using reference TRBV7-6 and TRBJ2-3, is GAGVSQSPRYKVTKRGQDVALRCDPISGHVSLYWYRQALGQGPEFLTYFNYEAQQDKSGLPNDRFSAERPEGSISTLTIQRTEQRDSAMYRCASSLVAVGFTDTQYFGPGTRLTVL.

The rearrangement uses TRBV30 and TRBJ2-6, with 8 bases that match TRBD1. V lost 6 bases, J lost 4 bases, and 5 bases stayed unmatched. The CDR3 totals 14 residues. CDR1 is GTSNPN and CDR2 is SVGIG in the germline V gene (reference sequence). CDR3 DNA sequence: TGTGCCTGCGACAGGGGAATAGGGGCCAACGTCCTGACTTTC. It is translated as CACDRGIGANVLTF.

The gene calls are TRBV5-6 and TRBJ2-7; D may be TRBD1 or TRBD2 (5 bases each). Germline CDR1 and CDR2: SGHDT and YYEEEE. This CDR3 has 16 amino acids. Deletions cut 0 bases from V and 2 bases from J, with 15 bases between. Here the CDR3 reads CASSLGLQGETYEQYF. The CDR3 DNA sequence: TGTGCCAGCAGCTTGGGATTGCAGGGAGAAACCTACGAGCAGTACTTC.

This chain uses TRBV11-2 with TRBJ1-4; D is uncertain. V was trimmed by 1 base and J by 3 bases, leaving 15 bases between them. This CDR3 spans 17 amino acids. Per germline, CDR1 SGHAT and CDR2 FQNNGV. CDR3 in amino acids: CASSLVLGLDSNEKLFF. The CDR3 DNA follows: TGTGCCAGCAGCTTAGTCCTGGGGTTAGATTCTAATGAAAAACTGTTTTTT.

The chain carries TRBV30 and TRBJ2-1; TRBD2 matches 11 bases. V trimming: 2 bases; J trimming: 7 bases; junction bases outside the gene matches: 7. CDR1 and CDR2 from the germline V gene are GTSNPN and SVGIG (reference sequence). The length of the CDR3 is 15 residues. CDR3 DNA: TGTGCCTGGAGTCCACTAGCGGGAGTAACAAATGAGCAGTTCTTC. Protein sequence: CAWSPLAGVTNEQFF.

This chain uses TRBV19 with TRBJ1-1, with TRBD1 identical over 7 bases. Germline CDR1 LNHDA, CDR2 SQIVND (reference sequence). The junction had 7 bases not matched to a gene; V was cut back by 7 bases and J by 5 bases. The CDR3 has 13 amino acids. This CDR3 is CASTRTGGTEAFF. The CDR3 DNA is TGTGCCAGTACCCGGACAGGTGGGACTGAAGCTTTCTTT.

V gene TRBV5-1 combines with J gene TRBJ2-1, with D possibly matching TRBD1 (5 bases). Trimming removed 4 bases at V and 8 bases at J, with 16 bases between. Germline V gives CDR1 SGHRS, CDR2 YFSETQ. The CDR3 loop spans 14 amino acids. CDR3 coding DNA: TGCGCCAGCAGCCCGGATTTTTGGGGCTATGAGCAGTTCTTC. Protein product: CASSPDFWGYEQFF. The complete variable domain, with remaining parts taken from reference TRBV5-1 and TRBJ2-1, reads KAGVTQTPRYLIKTRGQQVTLSCSPISGHRSVSWYQQTPGQGLQFLFEYFSETQRNKGNFPGRFSGRQFSNSRSEMNVSTLELGDSALYLCASSPDFWGYEQFFGPGTRLTVL.

CDR3 sequence reads: CASSGGGNNEQFF. The CDR3 DNA follows: TGTGCCAGCAGTGGTGGAGGAAACAATGAGCAGTTCTTC. The rearrangement uses TRBV25-1 and TRBJ2-1; possibly TRBD2 for D (5 bases). The germline V gene has CDR1 MGHDK and CDR2 SYGVNS. Trimming took off 4 bases at V and 5 bases at J, with 9 bases between the two ends. The CDR3 sequence is 13 residues long.

This sequence joins TRBV5-5 and TRBJ1-4; D not resolved. CDR3 length: 14 residues. Germline CDR1 and CDR2: SGHKS and YYEKEE (reference sequence). Trimming took off 0 bases at V and 8 bases at J, with 11 bases between the two ends. In DNA, the CDR3 is TGTGCCAGCAGCTTGGAGAGCAAGGTAGAAAAACTGTTTTTT. Translated: CASSLESKVEKLFF. Using reference TRBV5-5 and TRBJ1-4 for the parts outside the CDR3, the full variable domain is DAGVTQSPTHLIKTRGQQVTLRCSPISGHKSVSWYQQVLGQGPQFIFQYYEKEERGRGNFPDRFSARQFPNYSSELNVNALLLGDSALYLCASSLESKVEKLFFGSGTQLSVL.

The rearrangement joins TRBV6-6 to TRBJ2-1; TRBD1 might be the D (6 bases). Germline V lookup: CDR1 MNHNY, CDR2 SVGAGI (reference sequence). The CDR3 has 16 residues. With 1 base removed from V and 9 bases from J, the gap between germline ends came to 19 bases. The CDR3 region has the DNA TGTGCCAGCAGTTACTGGGCAGGGGCCGCAGCCGGTGAGCAGTTCTTC. This sequence encodes CASSYWAGAAAGEQFF.

This chain links TRBV19 with TRBJ1-5; unclear D gene. V dropped 6 bases and J dropped 0 bases, with 9 bases sitting between them. Germline V CDR1 and CDR2: LNHDA, SQIVND (reference sequence). The CDR3 contains 14 residues. The CDR3 DNA follows: TGTGCCAGTAGCCTCGCTAATAGCAATCAGCCCCAGCATTTT. Translating it yields CASSLANSNQPQHF.

The rearrangement uses TRBV29-1 and TRBJ2-2; D is undetermined. The germline CDR1 and CDR2 sequences are SQVTM and ANQGSEA. The V end lost 4 bases, the J end lost 0 bases, and 6 bases lay between the germline ends. The CDR3 spans 13 residues. The CDR3 sequence is CSVAQSNTGELFF. The CDR3 coding sequence is TGCAGCGTTGCACAGTCGAACACCGGGGAGCTGTTTTTT.